This is a list of T cell receptor beta chains from one sample in a study of T-cell reconstitution after alpha-beta-depleted transplantation in children. Each CDR3 protein gets one entry after TCRdb re-called the PCR reads with MiXCR. The sample has some 600,000 distinct CDR3 sequences; roughly 13% are singletons. The sample in question was PBMCs, mostly from graft donor cells, obtained 360 days after TCRalphabeta/CD19-depleted stem cell transplant. Every receptor here comes from a male patient younger than 18 who had a stem cell transplant for acute myeloid leukemia, so the T cells may come from the graft donor. Each CDR3 is given with its conserved first and last residue. A D gene is named only where the DNA matches it firmly. Only part of the rows carry a size: once, few, many, or a class if the clone is expanded.

V gene	clone size	J gene	D gene	CDR3 DNA	CDR3 protein
TRBV5-1	-	TRBJ1-1	-	TGCGCCAGCAGCTTCGGAGGGGGCACTGAAGCTTTCTTT	CASSFGGGTEAFF
TRBV7-2	many	TRBJ2-3	TRBD1	TGTGCCAGCAGCCAGGGACAGGGGGTTAAGTCGCAGTATTTT	CASSQGQGVKSQYF
TRBV27	-	TRBJ2-7	-	TGTGCCAGCAGTCGCCCGCGGGACGAGCAGTACTTC	CASSRPRDEQYF
TRBV20-1	-	TRBJ2-2	-	TGCAGTGCTAGAACCCCGCTTTGGGGAGAGACCGGGGAGCTGTTTTTT	CSARTPLWGETGELFF
TRBV4-3	-	TRBJ2-7	TRBD2	TGCGCCAGCAGCCAAGATGAAGGACTAGCGGGCACCTACGAGCAGTACTTC	CASSQDEGLAGTYEQYF
TRBV12-3/TRBV12-4	-	TRBJ1-5	TRBD1	TGTGCCAGCAGCCAGGGGGGTCCGCCCCAGCATTTT	CASSQGGPPQHF
TRBV15	many	TRBJ2-3	-	TGTGCCACCAGCAGAGATGGGAGAGACACAGATACGCAGTATTTT	CATSRDGRDTDTQYF
TRBV20-1	-	TRBJ2-5	-	TGCAGTAGGGGCCAACTAGGGACCCAGTACTTC	CSRGQLGTQYF
TRBV5-1	-	TRBJ1-3	-	TGCGCCAGCAGCGGTGGTTTAAGCTCTGGAAACACCATATATTTT	CASSGGLSSGNTIYF
TRBV7-6	-	TRBJ2-7	-	TGTGCCAGCAGCTTAGCACCTAGGACAGAAGGGGGGCAGTACTTC	CASSLAPRTEGGQYF
TRBV2	-	TRBJ2-3	TRBD2	TGTGCCAGCAGTGACGGACTAGCGGGAGGAAGCACAGATACGCAGTATTTT	CASSDGLAGGSTDTQYF
TRBV5-1	few	TRBJ2-1	TRBD2	TGCGCCAGCAGCGTTTCCGACTTGCGGGGGACCTACAATGAGCAGTTCTTC	CASSVSDLRGTYNEQFF
TRBV4-3	-	TRBJ2-3	TRBD2	TGCGCCAGCAGCCAAGTACTGGCCGTCGGGGGGATGAACACAGATACGCAGTATTTT	CASSQVLAVGGMNTDTQYF
TRBV6-2/TRBV6-3	many	TRBJ2-3	TRBD2	TGTGCCAGCAGTTACAGGGCTAGCGGTCCTCTACGCCCGGAGGGAGATACGCAGTATTTT	CASSYRASGPLRPEGDTQYF
TRBV29-1	many	TRBJ2-7	TRBD2	TGCAGCGTAACGGAGAGGGAGGGCATTTACGAGCAGTACTTC	CSVTEREGIYEQYF
TRBV7-9	-	TRBJ1-2	-	TGTGCCAGCAGCTTAGGACTCCGGGAGAGGGATGGCTACACCTTC	CASSLGLRERDGYTF
TRBV20-1	few	TRBJ2-5	TRBD2	TGCAGTGCTAGAGATCCCCTTAGCGGGATAGGGACCCAGTACTTC	CSARDPLSGIGTQYF
TRBV7-8	few	TRBJ2-3	TRBD2	TGTGCCAGCAGCTTAGAGACTAGCGGACGCCGGTATTTT	CASSLETSGRRYF
TRBV10-3	few	TRBJ2-5	-	TGTGCCATCAGTTGGTCAGCCGGAGGGGGAGAGACCCAGTACTTC	CAISWSAGGGETQYF
TRBV29-1	-	TRBJ1-2	TRBD1	TGCAGCGCTGACAGGGTTTGGGGCTACACCTTC	CSADRVWGYTF
TRBV20-1	many	TRBJ2-7	-	TGCAGTGCTAGAGATCGGAGGGGGCGCAGGTACGAGCAGTACTTC	CSARDRRGRRYEQYF
TRBV9	-	TRBJ2-1	-	TGTGCCAGCAGCGCGGACTACAATGAGCAGTTCTTC	CASSADYNEQFF
TRBV29-1	-	TRBJ2-7	TRBD1	TGCAGCGTTGAAGGCCCCCCGGGACAGGGGGATTACGAGCAGTACTTC	CSVEGPPGQGDYEQYF
TRBV20-1	-	TRBJ2-7	TRBD2	TGCAGTGCTAGAAGGTCGACTAGCGGGAACTACGAGCAGTACTTC	CSARRSTSGNYEQYF
TRBV6-2/TRBV6-3	many	TRBJ2-1	-	TGTGCCAGCAGCCGACAGGCACATTATGGCAATGAGCAGTTCTTC	CASSRQAHYGNEQFF
TRBV28	few	TRBJ2-5	-	TGTGCCAGCAGTCTGCAGATTATAGGGACCCAGTACTTC	CASSLQIIGTQYF
TRBV6-2/TRBV6-3	-	TRBJ2-4	TRBD2	TGTGCCAGCAGCCTAACGTTCGGGACTAGCGGGAGAGACATTCAGTACTTC	CASSLTFGTSGRDIQYF
TRBV11-2	few	TRBJ1-3	TRBD1	TGTGCCAGCAGCCCAGGGACAGACTCTGGAAACACCATATATTTT	CASSPGTDSGNTIYF
TRBV7-6	few	TRBJ2-4	TRBD2	TGTGCCAGCAGCTTACGGGCTAGCGGGAGGAATAAGGACAAAAACATTCAGTACTTC	CASSLRASGRNKDKNIQYF
TRBV4-3	-	TRBJ2-1	TRBD2	TGCGCCAGCAGCCAGAGGGGGACTAGCGGGTACAATGAGCAGTTCTTC	CASSQRGTSGYNEQFF
TRBV7-1	-	TRBJ1-3	TRBD1	TGTGCCAGCAGCTCCGGGACAGGGGGCTATTTCGACGGAAACACCATATATTTT	CASSSGTGGYFDGNTIYF
TRBV6-1	-	TRBJ2-3	-	TGTGCCAGCACCGGCGCCGGCACAGATACGCAGTATTTT	CASTGAGTDTQYF
TRBV24-1	few	TRBJ2-1	TRBD2	TGTGCCACCAGTGATCTGACTAGCGGTTTATACAATGAGCAGTTCTTC	CATSDLTSGLYNEQFF
TRBV7-9	-	TRBJ2-1	-	TGTGCCAGCAGCGGCCGTTCGGGACATAGATTCAATGAGCAGTTCTTC	CASSGRSGHRFNEQFF
TRBV20-1	many	TRBJ2-1	-	TGCAGTGTTTCTGGACAGACCTACAATGAGCAGTTCTTC	CSVSGQTYNEQFF
TRBV5-6	many	TRBJ2-7	TRBD2	TGTGCCAGCAGCTTCGGTTCAACAGCGGGAGCTGGGGAGCAGTACTTC	CASSFGSTAGAGEQYF
TRBV2	-	TRBJ2-1	-	TGTGCCAGCAGTGCGACGCGGGGACACTCCTACAATGAGCAGTTCTTC	CASSATRGHSYNEQFF
TRBV7-2	few	TRBJ1-4	-	TGTGCCAGCCGTCCGAGGGACGGCGTTGAAAAACTGTTTTTT	CASRPRDGVEKLFF
TRBV7-9	few	TRBJ2-7	TRBD2	TGTGCCAGCAGCGCCACCTTAGCGGGAGACTACGAGCAGTACTTC	CASSATLAGDYEQYF
TRBV20-1	-	TRBJ2-2	TRBD2	TGCAGTGCCCAAAGAGATGGGACTAGAGGCACCGGGGAGCTGTTTTTT	CSAQRDGTRGTGELFF
TRBV20-1	few	TRBJ2-3	-	TGCAGTGCTAGAGATCCCTTGGCAGGGAGGCCAGATACGCAGTATTTT	CSARDPLAGRPDTQYF
TRBV6-2/TRBV6-3	few	TRBJ2-7	TRBD2	TGTGCCAGCAGTTACGATAGCGGGAGATCGACCCTCGAGCAGTACTTC	CASSYDSGRSTLEQYF
TRBV9	few	TRBJ2-7	TRBD2	TGTGCCAGCAGCGGCCGACTAGCCAGCGAGCAGTACTTC	CASSGRLASEQYF
TRBV20-1	-	TRBJ2-7	-	TGCAGTGCTTCTAGGCTCCCAGCGGCCCTCTCCTACGAGCAGTACTTC	CSASRLPAALSYEQYF
TRBV18	-	TRBJ1-6	TRBD1	TGTGCCAGCTCACCCGGGACAGGAGATTCACCCCTCCACTTT	CASSPGTGDSPLHF
TRBV25-1	few	TRBJ2-7	TRBD1	TGTGCCACCCCGGGACAGGTAGCCGAGCAGTACTTC	CATPGQVAEQYF
TRBV7-9	-	TRBJ2-1	-	TGTGCCAGCAGCTTAGTTTCCCCAAGGGGGTTCTTC	CASSLVSPRGFF
TRBV6-5	many	TRBJ2-7	TRBD2	TGTGCCAGCAGTTACGGTAGCGGGGAGATCTACGAGCAGTACTTC	CASSYGSGEIYEQYF
TRBV28	few	TRBJ2-2	TRBD2	TGTGCCAGCACTCAGTCCTTAGCGGGCCTCACCGGGGAGCTGTTTTTT	CASTQSLAGLTGELFF
TRBV7-7	many	TRBJ2-3	TRBD2	TGTGCTAGCAGCCAACAGGGACTAGAGACAGATACGCAGTATTTT	CASSQQGLETDTQYF
TRBV5-5	many	TRBJ2-1	-	TGTGCCAGCAGCTATTACGCGGGACAGATGCTCAATGAGCAGTTCTTC	CASSYYAGQMLNEQFF
TRBV20-1	-	TRBJ2-3	TRBD2	TGCAGTGCGACCTACGGCGGGAGCACCCCAGATACGCAGTATTTT	CSATYGGSTPDTQYF
TRBV10-3	few	TRBJ2-7	TRBD1	TGTGCCATCAGTGAACGACGACAGGGAAGCTCCTACGAGCAGTACTTC	CAISERRQGSSYEQYF
TRBV18	few	TRBJ2-4	TRBD2	TGTGCCAGCTCACCGGGACTAGAGGAAAACATTCAGTACTTC	CASSPGLEENIQYF
TRBV7-2	-	TRBJ2-1	-	TGTGCCAGCAGCCCCGGGACCGCCGGAGGGCAGTTCTTC	CASSPGTAGGQFF
TRBV6-2/TRBV6-3	-	TRBJ2-7	-	TGTGCCAGCAGTACCGACAGGCACCTTTACGAGCAGTACTTC	CASSTDRHLYEQYF
TRBV29-1	few	TRBJ2-2	TRBD1	TGCAGCGTTGGGGGGGACAGGGGCACCGGGGAGCTGTTTTTT	CSVGGDRGTGELFF
TRBV7-7	few	TRBJ2-7	TRBD1	TGTGCTAGCAGCTTAGGGACAGGGTTCGAGCAGTACTTC	CASSLGTGFEQYF
TRBV25-1	few	TRBJ2-5	-	TGTGCCAGCAGTGAATATCCTTTTGGACAAGCTCAAGAGACCCAGTACTTC	CASSEYPFGQAQETQYF
TRBV10-3	once	TRBJ2-2	-	TGTGCCCTGCAGGGAGACACCGGGGAGCTGTTTTTT	CALQGDTGELFF